One sample yielded the 20 T cell receptor beta chains listed below, sequenced in a study of T cell responses to AZD1222 COVID-19 vaccine (dated by TCRdb to 2020 to 2023). What this sample's time point label stands for: baseline before first vaccination. Library generation was performed with the immunoSEQ multiplex PCR assay. TCRdb's version of the immuneACCESS table is confined to in-frame rearrangements and falls short of the full clone set. An unresolved V gene accounts for under half of the shortfall where checked; the remainder is of unknown origin. Recorded for this sample are 100,000 or so clones; about 89% of them occurred a single time. Of the sample, 3.7% falls within the top ten clones. The sample was peripheral blood, taken on day 0 of AZD1222 vaccination. The origin of the receptors is an adult in good health.

This clone has just one count. The V call is TRBV4-1, the J call TRBJ1-5; TRBD1 is a possible D gene (5 bases). The CDR3 is 15 residues long. Deletions cut 0 bases from V and 9 bases from J, with 15 bases between. Germline V lookup: CDR1 MGHRA, CDR2 YSYEKL. CDR3 coding DNA: TGCGCCAGCAGCCAAGAGGCGACTCCCGGGGGGCCCCAGCATTTT. This sequence encodes CASSQEATPGGPQHF.

The genes are TRBV19 and TRBJ2-6; TRBD1 or TRBD2 may be the D gene (5 bases each). The germline V and J ends were trimmed by 2 bases and 5 bases, with 13 bases remaining between them. Germline V gene data show CDR1 as LNHDA and CDR2 as SQIVND (reference sequence). This CDR3 is built from 16 residues. Here the CDR3 DNA reads TGTGCCAGTAGTATACCCCCGGGGCTCCGGGCCAACGTCCTGACTTTC. It encodes CASSIPPGLRANVLTF.

The V gene is TRBV5-6, the J gene TRBJ2-7; D tentatively reads TRBD1 or TRBD2 (5 bases each). Germline values: CDR1 SGHDT, CDR2 YYEEEE. Trimming pared 6 bases from V and 2 bases from J, leaving 15 bases between. The CDR3 consists of 14 residues. The CDR3 sequence is CASKRWGSTYEQYF. CDR3 nucleotide sequence: TGTGCCAGCAAACGGTGGGGGTCAACCTACGAGCAGTACTTC.

The V and J genes are TRBV5-1 and TRBJ2-7, with 9 bases aligning to TRBD2. The ends lost 5 bases at V and 0 bases at J; junction bases unmatched: 6. In germline, CDR1 is SGHRS, CDR2 YFSETQ. CDR3 length: 15 amino acids. The CDR3 DNA reads TGCGCCAGCAGTCCGAGCGGGGGGCCCTCCTACGAGCAGTACTTC. Protein sequence: CASSPSGGPSYEQYF.

This clone was seen repeatedly, ten times or more. The rearrangement joins TRBV10-2 to TRBJ2-7, with a weak D call TRBD2 (6 bases). The CDR3 has 13 amino acids. Trimming removed 5 bases at V and 3 bases at J, with 11 bases between. Germline CDR1 WSHSY, CDR2 SAAADI. As DNA, the CDR3 is TGCGCCAGCAGTCTCGGACTAAACTACGAGCAGTACTTC. Amino acid sequence: CASSLGLNYEQYF.

V and J are TRBV6-6 and TRBJ1-3; D unclear. The CDR3 length is 13 residues. V was cut by 6 bases and J by 5 bases, with 11 bases left in between. CDR1 and CDR2 (germline): MNHNY, SVGAGI (reference sequence). CDR3 coding DNA: TGTGCCAGCAGGAGAGGGTCGAGAAACACCATATATTTT. It specifies CASRRGSRNTIYF.

In nucleotides, the CDR3 is TGCGCCAGCAGCCAAGGGACAGGGGATAGCAATCAGCCCCAGCATTTT. This encodes CASSQGTGDSNQPQHF. The genes are TRBV4-3 and TRBJ1-5, with TRBD1 identical over 9 bases. CDR1 and CDR2 (germline): LGHNA, YSLEER. V shed 1 base and J 0 bases; nucleotides not matched to a gene: 1. This CDR3 has 16 residues.

Points on this clone: The same CDR3 also results from other DNA sequences found in this sample. V gene TRBV30 combines with J gene TRBJ1-1; no firm D call. The CDR3 is 13 residues long. Trimming shortened V by 0 bases and J by 1 base, and 6 bases separated the two germline ends. The germline CDR1 and CDR2 sequences are GTSNPN and SVGIG (reference sequence). For the CDR3, the DNA is TGTGCCTGGAGTGTACAACCGAACACTGAAGCTTTCTTT. Its protein product is CAWSVQPNTEAFF.

This chain connects TRBV19 to TRBJ2-5, with D possibly matching TRBD1 (6 bases). In germline, CDR1 is LNHDA, CDR2 SQIVND (reference sequence). The CDR3 has 13 residues. The V gene lost 6 bases and the J gene lost 10 bases, with 18 bases spanning the gap. The CDR3 sequence: CASSRAYLGGQYF. The CDR3 DNA reads TGTGCCAGTAGCCGGGCATACTTAGGGGGCCAGTACTTC.

The chain carries TRBV12-3 or TRBV12-4 and TRBJ2-1; D is unclear. Trimming stripped 6 bases from V and 5 bases from J, with 11 bases between. This CDR3 contains 13 residues. This CDR3 reads CASSSGRNNEQFF. CDR3 nucleotide sequence: TGTGCCAGCAGCTCCGGACGGAACAATGAGCAGTTCTTC.

The rearrangement links TRBV25-1 to TRBJ2-7, with D possibly matching TRBD2 (6 bases). The CDR3 has 13 amino acids. Germline CDR1 is MGHDK and CDR2 is SYGVNS. V dropped 4 bases and J dropped 13 bases, with 20 bases sitting between them. CDR3 nucleotide sequence: TGTGCCAGCAGTGCGGCGGGGTTCGCAAATCCCTACTTC. Protein sequence: CASSAAGFANPYF.

As DNA, the CDR3 is TGTGCCAGCAGTTTGGGGGCCCGGTGGAATCAGCCCCAGCATTTT. Translated: CASSLGARWNQPQHF. This chain joins TRBV6-2 or TRBV6-3 and TRBJ1-5; perhaps TRBD1 as D (6 bases). The germline CDR1 and CDR2 sequences are MNHEY and SVGEGT. V was pared by 4 bases and J by 4 bases, with 14 bases between. CDR3 length equals 15 residues.

V is TRBV7-7 and J is TRBJ2-2; TRBD1 agrees at 10 bases. CDR1 and CDR2 from the germline V gene are SSHAT and FNYEAQ (reference sequence). The CDR3 is 14 residues long. Germline trimming cut 5 bases from V and 6 bases from J; bases unmatched to any gene: 3. CDR3 residues: CASSGTGAAGELFF. CDR3 sequence (DNA): TGTGCCAGCAGCGGGACAGGGGCAGCCGGGGAGCTGTTTTTT.

The V gene is TRBV7-9, the J gene TRBJ2-1; 9 bases are a match to TRBD2. Germline V gene lookup returns CDR1 SEHNR and CDR2 FQNEAQ (reference sequence). The CDR3 is 18 amino acids. V lost 5 bases and J lost 5; bases outside the gene matches: 16. The CDR3: CASSAYGTVSGGDNEQFF. Here the CDR3 DNA reads TGTGCCAGCAGCGCCTATGGGACGGTTAGCGGGGGAGACAATGAGCAGTTCTTC.

The chain couples TRBV3-1 (or the pseudogene TRBV3-2) to TRBJ2-1, with D hard to call. The V gene's germline CDR1 is LGHDT and CDR2 YNNKEL (reference sequence). CDR3 size: 16 residues. V lost 4 bases and J 16 bases, leaving 29 bases between the germline ends. The CDR3 loop is CASSRASPQKEVRKFF. DNA for the CDR3: TGTGCCAGCAGCCGAGCAAGTCCCCAGAAAGAAGTCAGGAAATTCTTC.

The chain combines TRBV5-8 with TRBJ1-2; D might be TRBD1 (6 bases). This CDR3 contains 17 residues. V lost 0 bases, J lost 6 bases, and 21 bases lay in between. Germline assignment: CDR1 SGHTS and CDR2 YDEGEE. CDR3 nucleotide sequence: TGTGCCAGCAGCTTGGTCGAGACAGGCCTCTCGACGAATGGCTACACCTTC. The encoded protein is CASSLVETGLSTNGYTF.

The rearrangement joins TRBV7-9 to TRBJ1-6; D possibly corresponds to TRBD1 (6 bases). Per the germline V gene, CDR1 is SEHNR and CDR2 is FQNEAQ (reference sequence). V lost 4 bases and J lost 4, with 14 bases in between. The CDR3 has 16 amino acids. DNA of the CDR3: TGTGCCAGCAGCTCCCAGGGGTTCGGTTATAATTCACCCCTCCACTTT. As protein: CASSSQGFGYNSPLHF.

In its sample, this clone was seen once. The rearrangement uses TRBV6-5 and TRBJ2-1; 9 bases align to TRBD1. After removal of 6 bases from V and 7 bases from J, the junction contained 7 bases not matched to a gene. The CDR3 contains 14 residues. Per germline, CDR1 MNHEY and CDR2 SVGAGI. CDR3 nucleotide sequence: TGTGCCAGCAGGGTTACAGGGGGCACGAATGAGCAGTTCTTC. It codes for CASRVTGGTNEQFF.

This clone turned up a few times. The chain couples TRBV4-1 to TRBJ1-6; the D gene is possibly TRBD1 (5 bases). Trimming removed 3 bases from V and 8 bases from J, with 17 bases in between. The CDR3 covers 16 residues. Germline assignment: CDR1 MGHRA and CDR2 YSYEKL. The CDR3 DNA follows: TGCGCCAGCAGCCAGGTCGCGACAGAACCCTATTCACCCCTCCACTTT. Its translation: CASSQVATEPYSPLHF.

V and J are TRBV7-9 and TRBJ1-6; D is uncertain. CDR3 size: 13 residues. V gave up 5 bases and J gave up 9 bases, with 11 bases separating them. In germline, CDR1 is SEHNR, CDR2 FQNEAQ (reference sequence). As DNA, the CDR3 is TGTGCCAGCAGCCCCCGCCTTTTTTCACCCCTCCACTTT. Its protein product is CASSPRLFSPLHF.